The 25 T cell receptor beta chains below were found in one sample sequenced in a study of CD8 T cells in Susac syndrome. Reverse transcription of roughly 0.5 to 1 ug RNA used random hexamers. Each CDR3 protein is one row after TCRdb ran MiXCR on the immunoSEQ multiplex PCR reads. The data contain 130,000 to 150,000 distinct CDR3 sequences, around 94% of them singletons. The material sequenced was CD8+ T cells from PBMCs. The receptors stem from a human donor in good health.

The rearrangement uses TRBV28 and TRBJ1-5, with D perhaps TRBD1 (6 bases). The CDR3 is 16 residues long. V was shortened by 8 bases and J by 0 bases, with 17 bases between the two germline ends. The germline gives CDR1 MDHEN, CDR2 SYDVKM. The CDR3 is CASSATGAGSNQPQHF. The CDR3 DNA follows: TGTGCCAGCTCCGCTACGGGGGCCGGTAGCAATCAGCCCCAGCATTTT.

The chain joins TRBV5-8 to TRBJ2-5; 10 bases fit TRBD2. CDR1 is SGHTS, CDR2 YDEGEE, per germline. The CDR3 is 15 residues long. With V trimmed by 4 bases and J by 4 bases, 7 bases remained unmatched. The CDR3 reads CASSPGVAGGETQYF. In nucleotides, the CDR3 is TGTGCCAGCAGCCCCGGGGTAGCGGGAGGAGAGACCCAGTACTTC.

The chain carries TRBV4-3 and TRBJ2-5; TRBD1 matches 7 bases. J gave up 2 bases and V 4 bases, and 4 bases lay outside the gene matches. The CDR3 length is 14 residues. The germline V gene has CDR1 LGHNA and CDR2 YSLEER. For the CDR3, the DNA is TGCGCCAGCAGCCTACGGGACAGTCAAGAGACCCAGTACTTC. Its translation is CASSLRDSQETQYF.

The chain couples TRBV19 to TRBJ1-1; tentative D call: TRBD1 (5 bases). V lost 2 bases, J lost 1 base, and 11 bases lay in between. Germline lookup yields CDR1 LNHDA and CDR2 SQIVND (reference sequence). The CDR3 consists of 15 residues. CDR3 coding DNA: TGTGCCAGTAGTATACTCACAGGTTCGAACACTGAAGCTTTCTTT. Translating it yields CASSILTGSNTEAFF.

This chain connects TRBV29-1 to TRBJ2-1; D remains unclear. This CDR3 has 14 amino acids. V lost 0 bases and J lost 6, with 12 bases in between. Germline assignment: CDR1 SQVTM and CDR2 ANQGSEA. The CDR3 sequence: CSVEEAGKFNEQFF. In DNA form, the CDR3 reads TGCAGCGTTGAAGAAGCCGGAAAATTCAATGAGCAGTTCTTC.

The chain combines TRBV15 with TRBJ2-3; no firm D call. Germline V lookup: CDR1 LNHNV, CDR2 YYDKDF (reference sequence). Trimming took off 3 bases at V and 2 bases at J, with 3 bases between the two ends. The CDR3 contains 12 residues. The CDR3 here is CATSSLTDTQYF. DNA of the CDR3: TGTGCCACCAGCAGTCTCACAGATACGCAGTATTTT.

Here the CDR3 reads CASSSGSGELFF. CDR3 nucleotide sequence: TGTGCCAGCAGTTCGGGGTCCGGGGAGCTGTTTTTT. The chain couples TRBV27 to TRBJ2-2, with a tentative D call TRBD2 (5 bases). The CDR3 is 12 amino acids. Between the trimmed V and J ends, which lost 4 bases and 6 bases, there was a span of 6 bases. Per germline, CDR1 MNHEY and CDR2 SMNVEV (reference sequence).

The chain recombines TRBV7-9 with TRBJ2-5; D may correspond to TRBD1 or TRBD2 (5 bases each). V lost 4 bases and J 5 bases, leaving 8 bases between the germline ends. CDR1 is SEHNR and CDR2 is FQNEAQ in the germline V gene (reference sequence). CDR3 length: 12 amino acids. The CDR3 here is CASSWDGETQYF. CDR3 DNA sequence: TGTGCCAGCAGCTGGGACGGTGAGACCCAGTACTTC.

V usage is TRBV6-1 and J usage is TRBJ2-7; 7 nucleotides align to TRBD1. The CDR3 has 14 amino acids. V trimming: 7 bases; J trimming: 3 bases; junction bases outside the gene matches: 9. From germline, CDR1 is MNHNS and CDR2 SASEGT. The CDR3 reads CASTLTGNYYEQYF. CDR3 nucleotide sequence: TGTGCCAGCACTCTGACAGGGAATTACTACGAGCAGTACTTC.

The chain links TRBV1 to TRBJ2-7; the table's D call TRBD1 went unverified against the DNA. TRBV1 is a pseudogene segment. There are 15 residues in the CDR3. For the CDR3, the DNA is TGCACCAGCAGCCAAATACAGGCGATCTACGGAGAGCAGTACTTC. Translation gives CTSSQIQAIYGEQYF.

This chain uses TRBV12-3 or TRBV12-4 with TRBJ2-1; D might be TRBD2 (5 bases). V was cut by 7 bases and J by 9 bases, with 10 bases left in between. This CDR3 contains 11 residues. The CDR3 region is CASIGGPEQFF. CDR3 DNA sequence: TGTGCCAGCATCGGAGGTCCTGAGCAGTTCTTC.

This clonotype was recorded a few times. The CDR3 loop reads CASSSLNNEQFF. DNA of the CDR3: TGTGCCAGCAGTTCCCTGAATAATGAGCAGTTCTTC. This chain links TRBV7-2 with TRBJ2-1; D is ambiguous. The ends were cut back, 6 bases at V and 7 bases at J, with 10 bases in the middle. The CDR3 length is 12 residues. CDR1 and CDR2 (germline): SGHTA, FQGNSA. Drawing the rest from reference TRBV7-2 and TRBJ2-1, the complete variable domain is GAGVSQSPSNKVTEKGKDVELRCDPISGHTALYWYRQSLGQGLEFLIYFQGNSAPDKSGLPSDRFSAERTGGSVSTLTIQRTQQEDSAVYLCASSSLNNEQFFGPGTRLTVL.

The chain uses TRBV4-3 and TRBJ2-6; D is unclear. This CDR3 has 16 amino acids. V was clipped by 3 bases and J by 0 bases, with 9 bases between them. Germline values: CDR1 LGHNA, CDR2 YSLEER. CDR3 amino acids: CASSQDRISGANVLTF. CDR3 DNA: TGCGCCAGCAGCCAGGACCGGATCTCTGGGGCCAACGTCCTGACTTTC.

The rearrangement links TRBV28 to TRBJ2-1, with D perhaps matching TRBD2 (5 bases). The CDR3 is 12 amino acids. Looked up from germline, CDR1 is MDHEN and CDR2 is SYDVKM. The germline V and J ends were trimmed by 5 bases and 9 bases, with 11 bases remaining between them. Here the CDR3 reads CASSPDGIEQFF. In nucleotides, the CDR3 is TGTGCCAGCAGTCCCGACGGGATTGAGCAGTTCTTC.

The chain employs TRBV28 and TRBJ1-2; no clear D gene. Germline CDR1 and CDR2: MDHEN and SYDVKM. Deletions cut 4 bases from V and 2 bases from J, with 20 bases between. The CDR3 covers 17 residues. CDR3 nucleotide sequence: TGTGCCAGCAGTTCCGAAGGGTGGGAAGCGGAGAACTATGGCTACACCTTC. The encoded protein is CASSSEGWEAENYGYTF.

The chain uses TRBV7-2 and TRBJ2-7; perhaps TRBD2 as D (6 bases). Germline-derived CDR1 and CDR2 are SGHTA and FQGNSA. The CDR3 spans 15 residues. V lost 2 bases and J 0 bases, leaving 11 bases between the germline ends. The CDR3 protein is CASSLSPSDSYEQYF. The CDR3 DNA is TGTGCCAGCAGCTTATCTCCTAGCGACTCCTACGAGCAGTACTTC.

The chain couples TRBV4-2 to TRBJ2-1; 8 nucleotides line up with TRBD2. Trimming cost V 0 bases and J 0 bases; bases outside gene matches: 4. Germline V gene sequence: CDR1 LGHNA, CDR2 YNFKEQ. The CDR3 length is 17 residues. Here the CDR3 reads CASSQEDSGISYNEQFF. CDR3 coding DNA: TGTGCCAGCAGCCAAGAGGATAGCGGGATCTCCTACAATGAGCAGTTCTTC.

This chain uses TRBV9 with TRBJ2-7; D ambiguous. The CDR3 totals 12 residues. V gave up 3 bases and J gave up 3 bases, with 7 bases separating them. The V gene's germline CDR1 is SGDLS and CDR2 YYNGEE. CDR3 protein: CASSDDSYEQYF. DNA for the CDR3: TGTGCCAGCAGCGACGATAGCTACGAGCAGTACTTC.

This clonotype was observed a handful of times. One junction end does not reproduce the germline sequence, and a read error may be involved. The chain recombines TRBV28 with TRBJ2-2, with D possibly TRBD2 on 5 matching bases. Germline V gene lookup returns CDR1 MDHEN and CDR2 SYDVKM. CDR3 length equals 11 residues. CDR3 region: CASSGTGELFF. CDR3 nucleotides: TGTGCCAGCAGTGGAACCGGGGAGCTTTTTTTT.

The genes are TRBV27 and TRBJ1-1; D unclear. The CDR3 spans 13 residues. Per the germline V gene, CDR1 is MNHEY and CDR2 is SMNVEV (reference sequence). V gave up 6 bases and J gave up 0 bases, with 8 bases separating them. As DNA, the CDR3 is TGTGCCAGCAGCTCTAGAATGAACACTGAAGCTTTCTTT. It codes for CASSSRMNTEAFF.

V usage is TRBV6-5 and J usage is TRBJ2-5; D is ambiguous. The V gene's germline CDR1 is MNHEY and CDR2 SVGAGI. CDR3 size: 14 residues. V lost 5 bases and J 5 bases, leaving 15 bases between the germline ends. In nucleotides, the CDR3 is TGTGCCAGCAGTCCTTTGACCTTTGGGGAGACCCAGTACTTC. Encoded protein: CASSPLTFGETQYF.

The chain couples TRBV29-1 to TRBJ1-1, with 7 bases lining up with TRBD1. This CDR3 has 12 amino acids. The germline CDR1 and CDR2 sequences are SQVTM and ANQGSEA. Losses at the gene ends were 8 bases for V and 0 bases for J; bases not matched to a gene: 3. Written as DNA, the CDR3 is TGCAGCACAGGGGCTATGAACACTGAAGCTTTCTTT. Translated, it gives CSTGAMNTEAFF.

The rearrangement uses TRBV11-2 and TRBJ2-1; D is unresolved. V shed 1 base and J shed 9 bases, with 7 bases lying between them. The CDR3 has 12 amino acids. CDR1 and CDR2 (germline): SGHAT, FQNNGV. CDR3 residues: CASSLAYGEQFF. For the CDR3, the DNA is TGTGCCAGCAGCTTAGCTTACGGTGAGCAGTTCTTC.

The chain couples TRBV15 to TRBJ2-3, with a possible D match to TRBD2 (6 bases). This CDR3 region has 14 residues. Trimming left V 8 bases short and J 4 bases short, with 16 bases between. CDR1 and CDR2 (germline): LNHNV, YYDKDF (reference sequence). In DNA form, the CDR3 reads TGTGCCACCCAAGGGGCCTCGGGGGCAGATACGCAGTATTTT. It specifies CATQGASGADTQYF.

The chain employs TRBV30 and TRBJ2-3, with D unresolved. V lost 3 bases to trimming and J lost 3 bases, with 7 bases between them. Germline-derived CDR1 and CDR2 are GTSNPN and SVGIG (reference sequence). The CDR3 covers 12 residues. The CDR3 is CAWRVFTDTQYF. CDR3 in DNA: TGTGCCTGGAGAGTCTTTACAGATACGCAGTATTTT.